Below, 18 T cell receptor beta chains from the same sample are listed, as sequenced in a study of T cell responses to AZD1222 COVID-19 vaccine listed by TCRdb under 2021. The time point label corresponds to: baseline before first vaccination. Library creation used the immunoSEQ multiplex PCR assay. TCRdb provides this immuneACCESS table in a form limited to in-frame rearrangements. Some clones are lacking; in checked studies, under half of them reflect an unresolved V gene, and why the rest are absent is not known. Recorded for this sample are more than 250,000 clones; 90% to 95% of them occurred a single time. The ten largest clones take up around 0.6% of the sample. Sequencing used peripheral blood, obtained on day 0 of AZD1222 vaccination. These receptors came from an adult in good health.

This chain joins TRBV4-3 and TRBJ2-1; possibly TRBD2 for D (5 bases). Trimming left V 3 bases short and J 7 bases short, with 16 bases between. This CDR3 is built from 15 residues. The germline gives CDR1 LGHNA, CDR2 YSLEER. CDR3 DNA: TGCGCCAGCAGCCACTGGAGGCTTGGAACAAATGAGCAGTTCTTC. The encoded protein is CASSHWRLGTNEQFF.

The chain uses TRBV10-1 and TRBJ2-3; 10 bases fit TRBD2. This CDR3 spans 18 amino acids. Germline CDR1 reads WNHNN; CDR2 reads SYGVQD (reference sequence). The trim removed 4 bases at V and 2 bases at J, leaving 12 bases unmatched. CDR3 sequence (DNA): TGCGCCAGCAGTGGCTTCTCCCTAGCGGGGGCTTACACAGATACGCAGTATTTT. Its translation is CASSGFSLAGAYTDTQYF.

Here the CDR3 reads CASSDPRPGGDTEAFF. In DNA, the CDR3 is TGTGCCAGCAGTGACCCAAGGCCAGGGGGTGATACTGAAGCTTTCTTT. This rearrangement joins TRBV2 to TRBJ1-1, with TRBD1 matching 7 bases. The CDR3 length is 16 residues. V was clipped by 3 bases and J by 5 bases; unmatched bases: 12. Germline CDR1 is SNHLY and CDR2 is FYNNEI.

This clone is a singleton in its sample. The chain couples TRBV18 to TRBJ2-3; D gene ambiguous. The V gene's germline CDR1 is KGHSH and CDR2 LQKENI. CDR3 size: 12 residues. V lost 6 bases and J lost 2, with 6 bases in between. This CDR3 is CASSDNTDTQYF. The DNA for the CDR3 is TGTGCCAGCTCCGATAACACAGATACGCAGTATTTT.

The chain couples TRBV5-1 to TRBJ1-4, with D uncertain. V lost 4 bases and J lost 2, with 15 bases in between. Germline CDR1 SGHRS, CDR2 YFSETQ. The CDR3 runs to 16 residues. CDR3 coding DNA: TGCGCCAGCAGCCAGAGGACGGTTGCTACTAATGAAAAACTGTTTTTT. Encoded protein: CASSQRTVATNEKLFF.

V gene TRBV6-5 combines with J gene TRBJ2-3; D might be TRBD2 (6 bases). Trimming removed 6 bases at V and 5 bases at J, with 15 bases between. The CDR3 is 14 residues long. Per germline, CDR1 MNHEY and CDR2 SVGAGI. The CDR3 nucleotides read TGTGCCAGCAGGTTGATCGGGACTGGAGATACGCAGTATTTT. This translates into CASRLIGTGDTQYF.

The chain employs TRBV7-2 and TRBJ1-6, with D possibly being TRBD1 (6 bases). This CDR3 has 15 residues. CDR1 and CDR2 (germline): SGHTA, FQGNSA. V lost 7 bases, J lost 9 bases, and 19 bases lay in between. The CDR3 DNA reads as TGTGCCAGCACCCCGGGGGGACAATGGAGTTCACCCCTCCACTTT. Its translation: CASTPGGQWSSPLHF. Full variable domain (rest looked up from reference TRBV7-2 and TRBJ1-6): GAGVSQSPSNKVTEKGKDVELRCDPISGHTALYWYRQSLGQGLEFLIYFQGNSAPDKSGLPSDRFSAERTGGSVSTLTIQRTQQEDSAVYLCASTPGGQWSSPLHFGNGTRLTVT.

The chain is built from TRBV5-1 and TRBJ2-2; D tentatively fits TRBD1 or TRBD2 (5 bases each). The CDR3 consists of 16 residues. V was clipped by 4 bases and J by 1 base, with 14 bases between them. From germline, CDR1 is SGHRS and CDR2 YFSETQ. The CDR3 spells CASSGEGLLNTGELFF. CDR3 sequence (DNA): TGCGCCAGCAGCGGTGAGGGGCTTTTGAACACCGGGGAGCTGTTTTTT.

This sequence joins TRBV19 and TRBJ2-2; 7 bases are a match to TRBD2. The V segment lost 6 bases and the J segment 5 bases; nucleotides outside the gene matches: 6. Germline CDR1 reads LNHDA; CDR2 reads SQIVND (reference sequence). CDR3 length: 14 amino acids. The CDR3 loop reads CASRARGETGELFF. For the CDR3, the DNA is TGTGCCAGTAGAGCCCGGGGGGAAACCGGGGAGCTGTTTTTT.

J is TRBJ2-5 and V is TRBV2; 7 nucleotides agree with TRBD1. With V trimmed by 3 bases and J by 1 base, 5 bases remained unmatched. This CDR3 has 15 residues. The V gene's germline CDR1 is SNHLY and CDR2 FYNNEI. CDR3 sequence: CASSENRGLQETQYF. CDR3 sequence (DNA): TGTGCCAGCAGTGAGAACAGGGGCCTCCAAGAGACCCAGTACTTC.

The rearrangement uses TRBV6-5 and TRBJ1-2; 7 bases align to TRBD1. Germline loops: CDR1 MNHEY, CDR2 SVGAGI. The CDR3 is 15 amino acids. The V and J ends lost 6 bases and 0 bases, in that order; junction bases with no gene match: 7. DNA for the CDR3: TGTGCCAGCAGCCTTGACAGGGAGCCTAACTATGGCTACACCTTC. Protein product: CASSLDREPNYGYTF.

This clone has only a few counts. The chain carries TRBV10-3 and TRBJ2-7, with 10 bases identical to TRBD1. This CDR3 has 15 residues. Germline assignment: CDR1 ENHRY and CDR2 SYGVKD. V shed 3 bases and J 3 bases; nucleotides not matched to a gene: 5. The CDR3 nucleotides are TGTGCCATCAGTGAAGGGACAGGGGATTACTACGAGCAGTACTTC. Translated, it gives CAISEGTGDYYEQYF.

The rearrangement uses TRBV7-2 and TRBJ2-1; 9 bases align to TRBD2. V lost 7 bases to trimming and J lost 6 bases; unmatched junction nucleotides: 10. In germline, CDR1 is SGHTA, CDR2 FQGNSA. The CDR3 consists of 15 residues. This CDR3 is CASTPLAGARNEQFF. The CDR3, as DNA: TGTGCCAGCACCCCTTTAGCGGGGGCCCGCAATGAGCAGTTCTTC.

This rearrangement joins TRBV28 to TRBJ1-4, with D perhaps TRBD1 (5 bases). This CDR3 is 14 amino acids long. Per the germline V gene, CDR1 is MDHEN and CDR2 is SYDVKM. Trimming removed 6 bases at V and 7 bases at J, with 15 bases between. The CDR3 is CASSLGRRGEKLFF. The CDR3 coding sequence is TGTGCCAGCAGCCTGGGACGGCGGGGTGAAAAACTGTTTTTT.

The chain is built from TRBV29-1 and TRBJ1-1; D may be TRBD1 (5 bases). V lost 1 base and J 11 bases, leaving 11 bases between the germline ends. The CDR3 is 11 amino acids. CDR1 and CDR2 (germline): SQVTM, ANQGSEA. DNA of the CDR3: TGCAGCGTTGAAGTTAGGGACTCTGCTTTCTTT. It is translated as CSVEVRDSAFF.

This sequence joins TRBV7-6 and TRBJ2-3; 11 nucleotides line up with TRBD2. With V trimmed by 1 base and J by 0 bases, 3 bases remained unmatched. CDR1 is SGHVS, CDR2 FNYEAQ, per germline. The CDR3 extends over 17 amino acids. CDR3 sequence: CASSLGRLAGSTDTQYF. DNA for the CDR3: TGTGCCAGCAGCTTAGGGCGACTAGCGGGAAGCACAGATACGCAGTATTTT.

The V and J genes are TRBV28 and TRBJ1-1, with a weak D call TRBD1 (6 bases). The germline V gene encodes CDR1 MDHEN and CDR2 SYDVKM. Trimming stripped 5 bases from V and 11 bases from J, with 24 bases between. The CDR3 runs 15 residues. The CDR3 sequence: CASSIRGQLGALAFF. In DNA form, the CDR3 reads TGTGCCAGCAGTATCCGTGGACAGCTGGGGGCGTTGGCTTTCTTT.

V and J are TRBV30 and TRBJ2-7; either TRBD1 or TRBD2 may supply D (7 bases each). The CDR3 length is 11 residues. Germline lookup yields CDR1 GTSNPN and CDR2 SVGIG (reference sequence). CDR3 residues: CANQGGKEQYF. CDR3 nucleotide sequence: TGTGCTAATCAGGGGGGGAAGGAGCAGTACTTC.